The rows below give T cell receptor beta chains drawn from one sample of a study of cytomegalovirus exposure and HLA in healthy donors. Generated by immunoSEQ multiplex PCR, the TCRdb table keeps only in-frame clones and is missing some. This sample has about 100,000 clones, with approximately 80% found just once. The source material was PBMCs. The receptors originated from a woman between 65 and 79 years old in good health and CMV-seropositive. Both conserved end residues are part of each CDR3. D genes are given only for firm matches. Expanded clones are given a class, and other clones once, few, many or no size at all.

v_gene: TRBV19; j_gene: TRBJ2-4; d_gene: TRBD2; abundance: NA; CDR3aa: CATTSGSGDIQYF; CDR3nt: TGTGCCACAACTAGCGGGAGCGGAGACATTCAGTACTTC
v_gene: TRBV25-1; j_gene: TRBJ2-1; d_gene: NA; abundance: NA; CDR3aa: CASSESKSGNEQLF; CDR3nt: TGTGCCAGCAGTGAGTCGAAAAGCGGCAATGAGCAGCTCTTC
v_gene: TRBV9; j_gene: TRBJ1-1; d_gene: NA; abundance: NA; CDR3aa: CASSVELVNTEAFF; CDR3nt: TGTGCCAGCAGCGTAGAATTAGTGAACACTGAAGCTTTCTTT
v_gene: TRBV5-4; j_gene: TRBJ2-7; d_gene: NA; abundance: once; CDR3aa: CASSVSLAQGYEQYF; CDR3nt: TGTGCCAGCAGCGTGTCACTCGCTCAGGGCTACGAGCAGTACTTC
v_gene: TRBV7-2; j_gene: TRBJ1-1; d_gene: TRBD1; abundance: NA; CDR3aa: CASSPQGARITEAFF; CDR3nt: TGTGCCAGCAGCCCACAGGGGGCGCGGATCACTGAAGCTTTCTTT
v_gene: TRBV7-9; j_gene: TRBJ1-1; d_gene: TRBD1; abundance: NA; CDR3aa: CSSSIDRGPSFF; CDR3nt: TGTTCCAGCAGCATCGACAGGGGGCCGAGTTTCTTT
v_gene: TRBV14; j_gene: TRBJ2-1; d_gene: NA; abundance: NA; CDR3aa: CASSQETGFYNEQFF; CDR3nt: TGTGCCAGCAGCCAAGAAACAGGGTTCTACAATGAGCAGTTCTTC
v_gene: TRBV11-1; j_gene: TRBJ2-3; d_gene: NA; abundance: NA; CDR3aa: CASSYTGADTQYF; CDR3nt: TGTGCCAGCAGCTACACAGGTGCAGATACGCAGTATTTT
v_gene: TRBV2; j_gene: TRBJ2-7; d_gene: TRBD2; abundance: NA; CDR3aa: CASSEGGGRHEQYF; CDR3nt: TGTGCCAGCAGTGAAGGGGGCGGGAGGCACGAGCAGTACTTC
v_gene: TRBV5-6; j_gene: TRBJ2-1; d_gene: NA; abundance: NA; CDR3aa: CASSYGRDWDNEQFF; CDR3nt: TGTGCCAGCAGCTACGGGCGGGACTGGGACAATGAGCAGTTCTTC
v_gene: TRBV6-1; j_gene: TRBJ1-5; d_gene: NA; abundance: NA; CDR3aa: CASTGGDSGNQPQHF; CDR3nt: TGTGCCAGCACGGGAGGGGATTCTGGCAATCAGCCCCAGCATTTT
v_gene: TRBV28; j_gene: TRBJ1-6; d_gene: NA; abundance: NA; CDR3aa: CASSGGDLGDSPLHF; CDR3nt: TGTGCCAGCAGTGGGGGGGACCTTGGAGATTCACCCCTCCACTTT
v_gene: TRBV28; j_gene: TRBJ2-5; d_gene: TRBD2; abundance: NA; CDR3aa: CASSISGSDRTQYF; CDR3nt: TGTGCCAGCAGTATAAGCGGGAGTGATAGGACCCAGTACTTC
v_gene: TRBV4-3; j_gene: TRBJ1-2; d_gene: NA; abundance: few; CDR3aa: CASSQEWVQNYGYTF; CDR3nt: TGCGCCAGCAGCCAAGAATGGGTACAGAACTATGGCTACACCTTC
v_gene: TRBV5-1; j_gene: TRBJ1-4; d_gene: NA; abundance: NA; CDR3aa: CASSSGGGSGEKLFF; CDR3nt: TGCGCCAGCAGCTCCGGAGGAGGATCAGGCGAAAAACTGTTTTTT
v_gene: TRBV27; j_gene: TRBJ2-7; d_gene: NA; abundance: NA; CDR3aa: CASSLFSGVIEQYF; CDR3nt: TGTGCCAGCAGTTTATTCTCAGGCGTGATCGAGCAGTACTTC
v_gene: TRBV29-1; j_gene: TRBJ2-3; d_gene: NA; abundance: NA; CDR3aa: CSVVGGKATDTQYF; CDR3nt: TGCAGCGTTGTGGGCGGGAAGGCGACAGATACGCAGTATTTT
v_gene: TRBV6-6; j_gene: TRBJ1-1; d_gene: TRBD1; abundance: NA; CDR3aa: CASSYVQGKGTEAFF; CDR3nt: TGTGCCAGCAGTTACGTACAGGGGAAGGGGACTGAAGCTTTCTTT
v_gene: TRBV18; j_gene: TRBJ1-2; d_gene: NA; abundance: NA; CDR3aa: CASSPPSKMGRLYGYTF; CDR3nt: TGTGCCAGCTCACCACCAAGTAAAATGGGCAGGCTTTATGGCTACACCTTC
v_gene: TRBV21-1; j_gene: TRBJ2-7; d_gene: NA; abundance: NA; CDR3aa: CASSKAQVGQGAKYEQYF; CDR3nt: NA